Sequencing of this T cell receptor (beta chain) was carried out in a study of T cell clones after liver transplantation. In the study overall: TCRbeta sequencing after a pre-transplant mixed lymphocyte reaction identified graft-donor-reactive clones, later tracked in post-transplant blood. Three of the eight recipients were HCV-positive; the rest had non-autoimmune, non-viral transplant indications.

Using immunoSEQ multiplex PCR, the repertoire was profiled, and TCRdb retains in-frame clones only, with some absent. The data show 50,000 or so clones, 65% to 80% seen once. The CDR3 has 15 amino acids. Thawed unstimulated PBMCs were FACS-sorted by CD3, CD4 and CD8 into two populations. The chain links TRBV1 to TRBJ2-7; the DNA was not compared with TRBD2, the D call given in the table. TRBV1 is marked as a pseudogene. Here the sequenced sample was CD4+ T cells from blood, taken around 54 months after liver transplant. This TCR derives from a human patient who received a liver transplant. Some T cells may trace back to the graft donor. The CDR3 DNA reads TGCACCAGCAGCGAAACTAGCGGGGGGGTCCACGAGCAGTACTTC. Its translation: CTSSETSGGVHEQYF.